The present entry profiles one T cell receptor (beta chain) with its context. The sample belongs to a study of blood T cell repertoires in COVID-19. The V end was cut by 11 bases, the J end by 11 bases, with 13 bases between. There are 9 residues in the CDR3. Germline V gene data show CDR1 as SGHVS and CDR2 as FQNEAQ. The data were produced by immunoSEQ multiplex PCR, yet TCRdb's version contains in-frame clones alone and is incomplete. The table has 220,000 or so clones, almost 90% seen once. The sequenced material came from PBMCs or T cells enriched from blood (not recorded which). The TCR comes from a woman in her forties or fifties with acute COVID-19. The V and J genes are TRBV7-8 and TRBJ2-7, with D perhaps matching TRBD2 (7 bases). CDR3 region: CAVGGPEYF. CDR3 nucleotides: TGTGCCGTGGGGGGGCCCGAGTACTTC. Drawing the rest from reference TRBV7-8 and TRBJ2-7, the complete variable domain is GAGVSQSPRYKVAKRGQDVALRCDPISGHVSLFWYQQALGQGPEFLTYFQNEAQLDKSGLPSDRFFAERPEGSVSTLKIQRTQQEDSAVYLCAVGGPEYFGPGTRLTVT.